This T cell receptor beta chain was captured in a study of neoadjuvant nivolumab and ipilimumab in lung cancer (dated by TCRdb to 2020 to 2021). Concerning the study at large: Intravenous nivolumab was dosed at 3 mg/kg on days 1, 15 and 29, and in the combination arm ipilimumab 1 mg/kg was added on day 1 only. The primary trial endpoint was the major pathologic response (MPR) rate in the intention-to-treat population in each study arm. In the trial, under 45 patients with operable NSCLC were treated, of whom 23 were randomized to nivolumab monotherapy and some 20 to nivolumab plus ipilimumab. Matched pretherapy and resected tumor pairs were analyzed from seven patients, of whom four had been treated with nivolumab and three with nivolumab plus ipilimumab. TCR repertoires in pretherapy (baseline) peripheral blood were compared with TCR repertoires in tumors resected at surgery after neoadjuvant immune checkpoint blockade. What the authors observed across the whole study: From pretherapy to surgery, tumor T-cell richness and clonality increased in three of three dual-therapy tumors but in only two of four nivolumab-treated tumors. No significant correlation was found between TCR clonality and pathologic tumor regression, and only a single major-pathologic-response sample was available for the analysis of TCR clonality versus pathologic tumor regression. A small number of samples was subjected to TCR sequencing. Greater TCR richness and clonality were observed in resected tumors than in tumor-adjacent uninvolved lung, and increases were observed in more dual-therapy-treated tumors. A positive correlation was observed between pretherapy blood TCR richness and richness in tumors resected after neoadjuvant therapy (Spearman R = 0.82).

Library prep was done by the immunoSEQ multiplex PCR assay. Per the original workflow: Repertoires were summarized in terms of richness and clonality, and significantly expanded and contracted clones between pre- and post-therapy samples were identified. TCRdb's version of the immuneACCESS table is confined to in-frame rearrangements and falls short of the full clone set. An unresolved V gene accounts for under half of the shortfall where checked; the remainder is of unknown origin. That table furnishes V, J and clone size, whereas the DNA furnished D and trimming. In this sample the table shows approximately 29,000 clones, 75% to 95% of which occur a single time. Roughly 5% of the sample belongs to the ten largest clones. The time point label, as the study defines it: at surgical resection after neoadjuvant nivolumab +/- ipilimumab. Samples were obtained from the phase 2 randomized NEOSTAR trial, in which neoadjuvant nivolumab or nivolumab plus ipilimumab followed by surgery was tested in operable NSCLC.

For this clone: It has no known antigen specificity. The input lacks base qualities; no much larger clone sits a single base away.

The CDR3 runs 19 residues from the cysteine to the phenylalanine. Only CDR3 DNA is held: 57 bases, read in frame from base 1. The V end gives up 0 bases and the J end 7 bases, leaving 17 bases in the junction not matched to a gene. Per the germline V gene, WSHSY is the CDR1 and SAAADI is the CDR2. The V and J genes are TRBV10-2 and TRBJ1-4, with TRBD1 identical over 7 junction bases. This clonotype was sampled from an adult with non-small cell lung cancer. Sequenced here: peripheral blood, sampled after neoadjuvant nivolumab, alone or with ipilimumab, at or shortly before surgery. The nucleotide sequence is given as TGCGCCAGCAGTGAGTCGAAAGGACAGGTATACCGAACGGGTGAAAAACTGTTTTTT. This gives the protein CASSESKGQVYRTGEKLFF.